The rows below give T cell receptor beta chains drawn from one sample of a study of spatial heterogeneity in lung cancer. Each CDR3 protein is one row after TCRdb ran MiXCR on the 5' RACE reads. The sample lists fewer than 30,000 distinct CDR3 sequences, around 7.4% seen once, with around 26% in the top ten. The sequenced sample was lung tumor tissue, obtained at surgery. Source of these receptors: a male donor with early-stage non-small cell lung cancer. Both conserved end residues are part of each CDR3. Fields, in order: CDR3 DNA, CDR3 protein, V gene, D gene, clone size, J gene. D genes are given only for firm matches. Not every row has a clone size; where given, it reads once, few, many or a size class.

CDR3nt: TGTGCCATCAGTGACGGTTCCTACGAGCAGTACTTC
CDR3aa: CAISDGSYEQYF
v_gene: TRBV10-3
d_gene: NA
abundance: medium-sized
j_gene: TRBJ2-7

CDR3nt: TGCAGTGCCGTTAGCGGGGGACCGACCTCCTACGAGCAGTACTTC
CDR3aa: CSAVSGGPTSYEQYF
v_gene: TRBV20-1
d_gene: TRBD2
abundance: many
j_gene: TRBJ2-7

CDR3nt: TGTGCCAGCAGAAACGGCGGGAACTACGAGCAGTACTTC
CDR3aa: CASRNGGNYEQYF
v_gene: TRBV6-6
d_gene: NA
abundance: few
j_gene: TRBJ2-7

CDR3nt: TGTGCCAGCTCACCACTGGGGCTAGACGGTAACACTGAAGCTTTCTTT
CDR3aa: CASSPLGLDGNTEAFF
v_gene: TRBV18
d_gene: NA
abundance: NA
j_gene: TRBJ1-1

CDR3nt: TGCAGTGCCGGGGTAGGCGGAACAGATACGCAGTATTTT
CDR3aa: CSAGVGGTDTQYF
v_gene: TRBV20-1
d_gene: NA
abundance: medium-sized
j_gene: TRBJ2-3

CDR3nt: TGCGCCAGCAGCCAGGCGGGACAGAGAGAGACCCAGTACTTC
CDR3aa: CASSQAGQRETQYF
v_gene: TRBV5-1
d_gene: NA
abundance: NA
j_gene: TRBJ2-5

CDR3nt: TGTGCCAGCATCCCCGCAGGGGGCGTAGGGACTGAAGCTTTCTTT
CDR3aa: CASIPAGGVGTEAFF
v_gene: TRBV5-5
d_gene: TRBD1
abundance: many
j_gene: TRBJ1-1

CDR3nt: TGTGCCAGCAGCTTTAGCGGCTCTAGCACAGATACGCAGTATTTT
CDR3aa: CASSFSGSSTDTQYF
v_gene: TRBV7-2
d_gene: NA
abundance: many
j_gene: TRBJ2-3

CDR3nt: TGTGCCAGTAGTGTCGGTCCGGGGGCTTATAGCAATCAGCCCCAGCATTTT
CDR3aa: CASSVGPGAYSNQPQHF
v_gene: TRBV19
d_gene: NA
abundance: NA
j_gene: TRBJ1-5

CDR3nt: TGTGTCAGCAGCTTAGGGGACTCTGCGACGTACGAGCAGTACTTC
CDR3aa: CVSSLGDSATYEQYF
v_gene: TRBV11-2
d_gene: NA
abundance: once
j_gene: TRBJ2-7